The next 11 T cell receptor beta chains were all read from a single sample in a study of CD8 T cells in Susac syndrome. Random-hexamer reverse transcription was applied to roughly 0.5 to 1 ug RNA. One entry per CDR3 protein results from TCRdb running MiXCR on the immunoSEQ multiplex PCR reads. The sample includes about 180,000 distinct CDR3 sequences, roughly 95% of them seen just once. The sequenced sample consisted of CD8+ T cells from PBMCs. These receptors originate from a human donor with multiple sclerosis.

The chain recombines TRBV7-8 with TRBJ2-3; TRBD2 matches at 15 bases. The CDR3 spans 15 residues. The trim removed 6 bases at V and 5 bases at J, leaving 3 bases unmatched. In germline, CDR1 is SGHVS, CDR2 FQNEAQ. As DNA, the CDR3 is TGTGCCAGCAGTTGGACTAGCGGGAGGGTAGATACGCAGTATTTT. Its translation: CASSWTSGRVDTQYF.

This clonotype was seen just once. DNA for the CDR3: TGTGCCAGCAGCTCCCGGACTAGCAGTTCCCAAGAGACCCAGTACTTC. This translates into CASSSRTSSSQETQYF. This rearrangement joins TRBV4-2 to TRBJ2-5, with 8 bases fitting TRBD2. The CDR3 is 16 residues long. CDR1 and CDR2 (germline): LGHNA, YNFKEQ. Trimming removed 5 bases from V and 1 base from J; junction bases left unmatched: 9.

The CDR3 DNA reads as TGTGCCAGCAGCAGACTAGCGGAGGACAATGAGCAGTTCTTC. It specifies CASSRLAEDNEQFF. The chain combines TRBV9 with TRBJ2-1, with 9 bases lining up with TRBD2. This CDR3 comprises 14 residues. V was clipped by 4 bases and J by 5 bases; unmatched bases: 4. Germline V gives CDR1 SGDLS, CDR2 YYNGEE.

This sequence joins TRBV27 and TRBJ2-6; weak D call: TRBD2 (7 bases). The CDR3 sequence is 15 residues long. CDR1 is MNHEY and CDR2 is SMNVEV in the germline V gene (reference sequence). V was trimmed by 6 bases and J by 2 bases, leaving 11 bases between them. The CDR3 nucleotides read TGTGCCAGCAGGCACGGGGGGCCTGGGGCCAACGTCCTGACTTTC. Translated, it gives CASRHGGPGANVLTF.

The chain has TRBV28 and TRBJ2-1, with 8 nucleotides matching TRBD2. Per the germline V gene, CDR1 is MDHEN and CDR2 is SYDVKM. CDR3 length equals 14 residues. With V trimmed by 4 bases and J by 7 bases, 6 bases remained unmatched. CDR3 in DNA: TGTGCCAGCAGTTCACTGACTAGCGCAAATGAGCAGTTCTTC. Its protein is CASSSLTSANEQFF.

The chain joins TRBV27 to TRBJ2-7; 10 bases align to TRBD2. With 5 bases clipped from V and 0 bases from J, the junction kept 4 bases outside the gene matches. Germline V gene data show CDR1 as MNHEY and CDR2 as SMNVEV (reference sequence). The CDR3 runs 15 residues. For the CDR3, the DNA is TGTGCCAGCAGTAGGGGACTAGCGAGCTCCTACGAGCAGTACTTC. It yields the protein CASSRGLASSYEQYF.

For the CDR3, the DNA is TGTGCCAGCAGCTTTGGGGGACCGAATCAGCCCCAGCATTTT. The encoded protein is CASSFGGPNQPQHF. The chain joins TRBV11-2 to TRBJ1-5; D might be TRBD1 (5 bases). CDR3 size: 14 residues. Per germline, CDR1 SGHAT and CDR2 FQNNGV. Trimming took off 3 bases at V and 4 bases at J, with 10 bases between the two ends.

The chain combines TRBV11-2 with TRBJ2-7; TRBD2 matches 7 bases. CDR3 length: 14 amino acids. Looked up from germline, CDR1 is SGHAT and CDR2 is FQNNGV. Trimming at V came to 7 bases and at J to 6 bases, leaving 12 bases not matched to a gene. CDR3 nucleotides: TGTGCCAGCACCCTCCTGGCGGGAGTTCTCGAGCAGTACTTC. Amino acids: CASTLLAGVLEQYF.

The CDR3 loop reads CASSSRLASTDTQYF. The CDR3 nucleotides are TGTGCCAGCAGCTCCCGACTAGCTAGCACAGATACGCAGTATTTT. This rearrangement joins TRBV7-2 to TRBJ2-3, with TRBD2 identical over 7 bases. In germline, CDR1 is SGHTA, CDR2 FQGNSA. The CDR3 spans 15 residues. The V and J ends lost 4 bases and 0 bases, in that order; junction bases with no gene match: 4.

This clonotype was counted a few times. The chain employs TRBV27 and TRBJ1-1; the D is unclear. The CDR3 extends over 13 amino acids. V lost 2 bases, J lost 1 base, and 5 bases lay in between. Germline loops: CDR1 MNHEY, CDR2 SMNVEV (reference sequence). In nucleotides, the CDR3 is TGTGCCAGCAGTTTAGAGAGGAACACTGAAGCTTTCTTT. As protein: CASSLERNTEAFF.

The chain has TRBV29-1 and TRBJ2-1; 9 nucleotides match TRBD2. Germline CDR1 and CDR2: SQVTM and ANQGSEA. The CDR3 spans 14 residues. V trimming: 4 bases; J trimming: 6 bases; junction bases outside the gene matches: 7. Written as DNA, the CDR3 is TGCAGCGTTGGATCTAGCGGGACCTTCAATGAGCAGTTCTTC. Translated, it gives CSVGSSGTFNEQFF.